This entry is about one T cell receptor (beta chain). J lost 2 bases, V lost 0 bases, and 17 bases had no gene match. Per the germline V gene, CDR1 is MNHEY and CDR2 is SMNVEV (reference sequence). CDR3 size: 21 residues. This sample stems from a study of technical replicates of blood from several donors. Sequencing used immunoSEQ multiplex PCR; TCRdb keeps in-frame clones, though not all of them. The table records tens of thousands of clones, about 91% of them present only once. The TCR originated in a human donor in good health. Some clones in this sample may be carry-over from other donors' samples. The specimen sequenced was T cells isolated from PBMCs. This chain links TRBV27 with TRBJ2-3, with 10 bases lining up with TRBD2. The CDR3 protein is CASSLSPKLAGWGAPTDTQYF. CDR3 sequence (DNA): TGTGCCAGCAGTTTATCGCCTAAACTAGCGGGATGGGGGGCGCCCACAGATACGCAGTATTTT.